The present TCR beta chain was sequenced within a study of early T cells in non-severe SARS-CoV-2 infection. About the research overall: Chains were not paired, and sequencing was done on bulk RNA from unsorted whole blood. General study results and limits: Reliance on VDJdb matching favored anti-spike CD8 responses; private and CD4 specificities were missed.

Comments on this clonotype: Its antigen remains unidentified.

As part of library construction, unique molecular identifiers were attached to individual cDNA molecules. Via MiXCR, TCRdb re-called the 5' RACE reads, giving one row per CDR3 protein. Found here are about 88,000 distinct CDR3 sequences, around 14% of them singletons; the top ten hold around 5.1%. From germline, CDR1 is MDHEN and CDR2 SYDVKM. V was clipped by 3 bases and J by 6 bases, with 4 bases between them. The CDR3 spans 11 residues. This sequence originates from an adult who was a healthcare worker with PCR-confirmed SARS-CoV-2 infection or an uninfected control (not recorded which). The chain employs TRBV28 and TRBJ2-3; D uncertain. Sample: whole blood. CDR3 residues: CASSFSDTQYF. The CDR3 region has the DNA TGTGCCAGCAGTTTTTCTGATACGCAGTATTTT.